The entry below describes one T cell receptor beta chain. Its antigen is unidentified. The data were taken from a study of shared clonotypes between healthy human individuals. Points from the study as a whole: Richness estimates generally favored naive over memory subsets. Generation probability values for non-shared clonotypes were lower than those for clonotypes shared by all four donors. Roughly 5% of naive CD4 clonotypes were common to a few donors. The genetic and exposure-history diversity represented was limited by few donors.

Germline-derived CDR1 and CDR2 are MGHRA and YSYEKL. The CDR3 has 18 amino acids. Trimming took off 0 bases at V and 3 bases at J, with 21 bases between the two ends. Measured with immunoSEQ multiplex PCR; TCRdb has only the in-frame clones, and not every one. The sample includes some 900,000 clones, 60% to 85% seen only once; the top ten take about 1.5%. Sequenced: memory CD4+ T cells sorted from blood. The subset is: CD45RA-negative fraction. This sequence joins TRBV4-1 and TRBJ2-7; possible D gene TRBD2, 6 bases. The sequence was collected from a young man in good health. The CDR3 DNA reads TGCGCCAGCAGCCAAGAAACCGGGCCCGGCGGGATTTACTACGAGCAGTACTTC. Amino acids: CASSQETGPGGIYYEQYF.